One and the same sample provided the 24 T cell receptor beta chains below, sequenced in a study of blood T cell repertoires in COVID-19. Using immunoSEQ multiplex PCR, the repertoire was profiled, and TCRdb retains in-frame clones only, with some absent. The sample includes about 210,000 clones, 85% of them seen just once. Sequenced: peripheral blood. Receptors were obtained from a woman in her 70s with COVID-19, enrolled during active disease.

The rearrangement links TRBV7-2 to TRBJ2-3, with TRBD2 as a possible D gene (6 bases). This CDR3 has 13 amino acids. Trimming left V 3 bases short and J 4 bases short, with 8 bases between. The germline V gene encodes CDR1 SGHTA and CDR2 FQGNSA. As DNA, the CDR3 is TGTGCCAGCAGCTTGGACTATTCAGATACGCAGTATTTT. The encoded protein is CASSLDYSDTQYF.

V and J are TRBV7-2 and TRBJ1-1, with D unresolved. Germline V gene sequence: CDR1 SGHTA, CDR2 FQGNSA. This CDR3 comprises 14 residues. V was cut by 1 base and J by 7 bases, with 13 bases left in between. CDR3 nucleotides: TGTGCCAGCAGCTTAGACCCCATCCGGGGTGAAGCTTTCTTT. Translated: CASSLDPIRGEAFF.

The chain recombines TRBV12-3 or TRBV12-4 with TRBJ1-5; D perhaps matches TRBD1 (6 bases). The CDR3 runs to 13 residues. V was trimmed by 8 bases and J by 5 bases, leaving 13 bases between them. This CDR3 is CASRGQPDQPQHF. DNA of the CDR3: TGTGCCAGCCGTGGACAGCCTGATCAGCCCCAGCATTTT.

The gene calls are TRBV11-2 and TRBJ2-2; 7 nucleotides match TRBD1. The V and J ends lost 6 bases and 1 base, in that order; junction bases with no gene match: 5. Germline values: CDR1 SGHAT, CDR2 FQNNGV. There are 15 residues in the CDR3. CDR3 region: CASRPGQLNTGELFF. In DNA, the CDR3 is TGTGCCAGCAGGCCGGGACAGCTGAACACCGGGGAGCTGTTTTTT.

This clone has more than one count but fewer than ten. The chain combines TRBV7-2 with TRBJ2-3; no clear D. Looked up from germline, CDR1 is SGHTA and CDR2 is FQGNSA. This CDR3 is built from 16 residues. V was cut by 0 bases and J by 4 bases, with 14 bases left in between. CDR3 loop: CASSLAFGLTPDTQYF. For the CDR3, the DNA is TGTGCCAGCAGCTTAGCGTTTGGTCTGACTCCAGATACGCAGTATTTT.

This clone was recorded only once. In DNA, the CDR3 is TGTGCCTGGAGTGAATTCCCCACAAACACTGAAGCTTTCTTT. Protein sequence: CAWSEFPTNTEAFF. The V and J genes are TRBV30 and TRBJ1-1; no clear D. This CDR3 has 14 amino acids. Germline V gene lookup returns CDR1 GTSNPN and CDR2 SVGIG (reference sequence). The V end lost 1 base, the J end lost 2 bases, and 11 bases lay between the germline ends.

The chain joins TRBV18 to TRBJ2-1; perhaps TRBD2 as D (6 bases). V was cut by 0 bases and J by 6 bases, with 24 bases left in between. Germline assignment: CDR1 KGHSH and CDR2 LQKENI. The CDR3 spans 19 residues. Here the CDR3 DNA reads TGTGCCAGCTCACCACCATACCCGGATAGTAGCGGCACGATCAATGAGCAGTTCTTC. Translation: CASSPPYPDSSGTINEQFF.

This clone was found once. V gene TRBV6-5 combines with J gene TRBJ2-3; 7 positions match TRBD2. The J segment lost 3 bases and the V segment lost 0 bases, leaving 6 bases of the junction unmatched. This CDR3 region has 16 residues. Per germline, CDR1 MNHEY and CDR2 SVGAGI. In nucleotides, the CDR3 is TGTGCCAGCAGTTACTCGAGGGCGGGAGTTACAGATACGCAGTATTTT. Amino acid sequence: CASSYSRAGVTDTQYF.

On this clone: The identical CDR3 is also encoded by other nucleotide sequences in the sample. The chain couples TRBV6-2 or TRBV6-3 to TRBJ2-5, with 7 positions matching TRBD2. J gave up 5 bases and V 2 bases, and 2 bases lay outside the gene matches. The CDR3 covers 13 residues. In germline, CDR1 is MNHEY, CDR2 SVGEGT. This CDR3 is CASSYGGEETQYF. The CDR3 DNA reads as TGTGCCAGCAGTTACGGGGGGGAGGAGACCCAGTACTTC.

The rearrangement links TRBV5-4 to TRBJ1-6, with 7 bases identical to TRBD1. This CDR3 spans 14 amino acids. V lost 3 bases to trimming and J lost 9 bases; unmatched junction nucleotides: 6. Germline assignment: CDR1 SGHNT and CDR2 YYREEE (reference sequence). Here the CDR3 reads CASSSETGSSPLHF. The CDR3 nucleotides read TGTGCCAGCAGCTCAGAGACAGGGAGTTCACCCCTCCACTTT.

J is TRBJ1-2 and V is TRBV7-9, with D unresolved. CDR1 and CDR2 from the germline V gene are SEHNR and FQNEAQ (reference sequence). V was trimmed by 1 base and J by 5 bases, leaving 8 bases between them. The CDR3 runs to 13 residues. CDR3: CASSLEEWYGYTF. The CDR3 nucleotides are TGTGCCAGCAGCTTAGAGGAGTGGTATGGCTACACCTTC.

The chain couples TRBV18 to TRBJ1-2; D gene ambiguous. This CDR3 spans 15 amino acids. Germline-derived CDR1 and CDR2 are KGHSH and LQKENI. V lost 3 bases and J lost 9, with 20 bases in between. The CDR3 DNA is TGTGCCAGCTCACCGGACTTGGTGGCAGTAGATCGCTACACCTTC. This codes for CASSPDLVAVDRYTF.

The chain recombines TRBV19 with TRBJ1-1, with a possible D match to TRBD1 (6 bases). This CDR3 region has 15 residues. V lost 1 base and J lost 10, with 19 bases in between. From germline, CDR1 is LNHDA and CDR2 SQIVND (reference sequence). CDR3 loop: CASSIVGGGHPPAFF. Written as DNA, the CDR3 is TGTGCCAGTAGTATAGTAGGGGGGGGTCATCCCCCAGCTTTCTTT.

This chain connects TRBV6-2 or TRBV6-3 to TRBJ2-1; D is uncertain. There are 15 residues in the CDR3. From germline, CDR1 is MNHEY and CDR2 SVGEGT. V lost 0 bases, J lost 6 bases, and 12 bases lay in between. CDR3 region: CASSYSPARVNEQFF. Here the CDR3 DNA reads TGTGCCAGCAGTTACTCGCCCGCACGCGTCAATGAGCAGTTCTTC.

The rearrangement joins TRBV11-2 to TRBJ1-4; D is undetermined. Germline CDR1 reads SGHAT; CDR2 reads FQNNGV. The CDR3 is 14 amino acids. V lost 0 bases to trimming and J lost 15 bases, with 17 bases between them. The CDR3 here is CASSLEFGRAGVFF. The CDR3 coding sequence is TGTGCCAGCAGCTTAGAATTTGGGAGGGCCGGGGTGTTTTTT.

The chain combines TRBV10-3 with TRBJ2-3; TRBD2 agrees at 7 bases. CDR1 and CDR2 (germline): ENHRY, SYGVKD. The CDR3 has 13 amino acids. V shed 8 bases and J 0 bases; nucleotides not matched to a gene: 2. In DNA form, the CDR3 reads TGTGCCATCCGGGGGGAAAGCACAGATACGCAGTATTTT. It is translated as CAIRGESTDTQYF.

This clone was counted between two and nine times. CDR3: CASSLKPSGMHGELFF. The CDR3 coding sequence is TGTGCCAGCAGCTTAAAGCCTAGCGGGATGCACGGGGAGCTGTTTTTT. The chain couples TRBV7-3 to TRBJ2-2; 9 nucleotides match TRBD2. The germline V gene encodes CDR1 SGHTA and CDR2 FQGTGA. The CDR3 loop spans 16 amino acids. With V trimmed by 1 base and J by 7 bases, 7 bases remained unmatched.

The genes are TRBV5-1 and TRBJ1-2; no definite D call. Germline values: CDR1 SGHRS, CDR2 YFSETQ. There are 15 residues in the CDR3. Trimming took off 3 bases at V and 3 bases at J, with 15 bases between the two ends. Written as DNA, the CDR3 is TGCGCCAGCAGCTACCGCGGGTGGGGTTACTATGGCTACACCTTC. This translates into CASSYRGWGYYGYTF.

The chain uses TRBV11-3 and TRBJ2-5, with TRBD1 identical over 7 bases. V dropped 0 bases and J dropped 5; count of bases not matched to a gene: 6. The germline V gene has CDR1 SGHNT and CDR2 YENEEA. This CDR3 has 15 amino acids. The CDR3, as DNA: TGTGCCAGCAGCTTAGAAGGGGGCGTTTCGGAGACCCAGTACTTC. Protein product: CASSLEGGVSETQYF.

The chain recombines TRBV11-2 with TRBJ2-7; D is ambiguous. CDR3 length: 15 residues. Looked up from germline, CDR1 is SGHAT and CDR2 is FQNNGV. V lost 5 bases and J 0 bases, leaving 14 bases between the germline ends. CDR3 DNA: TGTGCCAGCAGCGACCTCCGGGTGCTCTCCTACGAGCAGTACTTC. This sequence encodes CASSDLRVLSYEQYF.

V gene TRBV10-3 combines with J gene TRBJ1-4; 7 bases fit TRBD1. V gave up 5 bases and J gave up 8 bases; unmatched junction bases: 8. CDR1 and CDR2 from the germline V gene are ENHRY and SYGVKD. This CDR3 has 14 amino acids. The CDR3 nucleotides read TGTGCCATCAGTTCCGGGAGGGGGCGAGAAAAACTGTTTTTT. Its protein product is CAISSGRGREKLFF.

In its sample, this clone was seen a few times. J is TRBJ1-2 and V is TRBV6-5; a possible D gene is TRBD1 (5 bases). Germline CDR1 MNHEY, CDR2 SVGAGI. V lost 6 bases to trimming and J lost 2 bases, with 7 bases between them. CDR3 size: 12 residues. CDR3 coding DNA: TGTGCCAGCAGGGGACTGAACTATGGCTACACCTTC. Amino acids: CASRGLNYGYTF.

The genes are TRBV5-1 and TRBJ1-5; possibly TRBD1 for D (5 bases). This CDR3 is built from 15 residues. V lost 4 bases, J lost 4 bases, and 15 bases lay in between. The V gene's germline CDR1 is SGHRS and CDR2 YFSETQ. The CDR3 protein is CASSTSGGENQPQHF. CDR3 sequence (DNA): TGCGCCAGCAGCACCTCGGGGGGGGAAAATCAGCCCCAGCATTTT. Full variable domain (outside the CDR3, taken from reference TRBV5-1 and TRBJ1-5): KAGVTQTPRYLIKTRGQQVTLSCSPISGHRSVSWYQQTPGQGLQFLFEYFSETQRNKGNFPGRFSGRQFSNSRSEMNVSTLELGDSALYLCASSTSGGENQPQHFGDGTRLSIL.

The rearrangement links TRBV12-3 or TRBV12-4 to TRBJ1-5; possibly TRBD1 for D (5 bases). This CDR3 comprises 12 residues. The V end was cut by 5 bases, the J end by 11 bases, with 13 bases between. CDR3 in DNA: TGTGCCAGCAGTCAGATGAAGGGGTCCCAGCATTTT. This encodes CASSQMKGSQHF.